This T cell receptor beta chain was identified in a study of blood T cell repertoires in COVID-19. Profiling relied on immunoSEQ multiplex PCR, and the TCRdb table lists in-frame clones only, not all of them. The table lists 200,000 to 300,000 clones, 85% to 90% of them singletons, with about 7.1% in the top ten. Trimming cost V 7 bases and J 1 base; bases outside gene matches: 6. There are 14 residues in the CDR3. Germline V gene data show CDR1 as SGHTA and CDR2 as FQGNSA. The sample comprised peripheral blood. The chain uses TRBV7-2 and TRBJ1-1; 7 bases line up with TRBD1. This TCR was sampled from a woman aged 65 to 85 with active or convalescent COVID-19. The CDR3 DNA is TGTGCCAGCACCCCTTCAGGGGGGAACACTGAAGCTTTCTTT. Translation: CASTPSGGNTEAFF.